Shown below are 31 T cell receptor beta chains from a single sample sequenced in a study of beta chain features in type 1 diabetes. General study points: TCRB CDR3s from Type 1 diabetes patients were moderately but significantly shorter in all four CD4+ subsets.

The study reverse transcribed the entire isolated RNA, so it sequenced expressed TCRB transcripts. The repertoire was sequenced with immunoSEQ multiplex PCR; TCRdb's copy has only in-frame clones and lacks some. The data contain some 660,000 clones, more than 12% of them singletons. These TCRs' antigens remain unknown. The specimen was naive CD4+ T cells from blood. These receptors all come from a man aged 18 to 30 with type 1 diabetes.

There are a few counts of this clone. The gene calls are TRBV7-2 and TRBJ1-2; possible D gene TRBD1, 5 bases. The germline V gene has CDR1 SGHTA and CDR2 FQGNSA. This CDR3 has 13 residues. V was trimmed by 0 bases and J by 7 bases, leaving 9 bases between them. For the CDR3, the DNA is TGTGCCAGCAGCTTAGCCTGGGACGCTGGCTACACCTTC. Translated: CASSLAWDAGYTF.

V and J are TRBV18 and TRBJ2-5; TRBD1 agrees at 7 bases. Germline loops: CDR1 KGHSH, CDR2 LQKENI. V shed 3 bases and J 2 bases; nucleotides not matched to a gene: 12. This CDR3 spans 17 amino acids. The CDR3 spells CASSPRNTGAGQETQYF. In DNA form, the CDR3 reads TGTGCCAGCTCACCTCGAAATACAGGGGCCGGACAAGAGACCCAGTACTTC.

This chain connects TRBV19 to TRBJ2-1; 9 bases match TRBD2. Per germline, CDR1 LNHDA and CDR2 SQIVND (reference sequence). This CDR3 comprises 15 residues. The J segment lost 2 bases and the V segment lost 5 bases, leaving 4 bases of the junction unmatched. The CDR3 sequence: CASSSLAGAYNEQFF. The CDR3 region has the DNA TGTGCCAGTAGTTCATTAGCGGGAGCCTACAATGAGCAGTTCTTC.

This clone was counted only a few times. The chain carries TRBV25-1 and TRBJ1-2; 8 bases line up with TRBD1. This CDR3 is 13 amino acids long. Germline CDR1 MGHDK, CDR2 SYGVNS. The ends lost 5 bases at V and 5 bases at J; junction bases unmatched: 4. The CDR3: CASSRTGNYGYTF. As DNA, the CDR3 is TGTGCCAGCAGTAGGACAGGGAATTATGGCTACACCTTC.

This clone was found a few times. The chain has TRBV7-9 and TRBJ2-1, with 14 bases matching TRBD2. V shed 5 bases and J 8 bases; nucleotides not matched to a gene: 8. The CDR3 is 16 amino acids. Germline CDR1 is SEHNR and CDR2 is FQNEAQ (reference sequence). The DNA of the CDR3 is TGTGCCAGCAGCCCCAGGGGGACTAGCGGGAGTGATGAGCAGTTCTTC. It is translated as CASSPRGTSGSDEQFF.

The rearrangement links TRBV4-3 to TRBJ2-2, with a possible D match to TRBD2 (6 bases). This CDR3 region has 15 residues. The germline V gene encodes CDR1 LGHNA and CDR2 YSLEER. V lost 4 bases and J 7 bases, leaving 16 bases between the germline ends. The CDR3 loop is CASSRDSSVGGELFF. CDR3 DNA: TGCGCCAGCAGCCGGGACTCCTCCGTGGGCGGGGAGCTGTTTTTT.

This clone was counted between two and nine times. J is TRBJ2-3 and V is TRBV5-4; 9 bases fit TRBD2. The germline V gene has CDR1 SGHNT and CDR2 YYREEE (reference sequence). Unmatched junction bases numbered 11, after V lost 3 bases and J lost 6 bases. The CDR3 spans 16 residues. DNA of the CDR3: TGTGCCAGCAGCTACTTGGGCGGGAGGGGACAGGATACGCAGTATTTT. Translated: CASSYLGGRGQDTQYF.

J is TRBJ2-1 and V is TRBV7-2; D unclear. This CDR3 contains 14 residues. Per germline, CDR1 SGHTA and CDR2 FQGNSA. V was shortened by 5 bases and J by 4 bases, with 12 bases between the two germline ends. For the CDR3, the DNA is TGTGCCAGCAGCCTAACCTTTGGGTACAATGAGCAGTTCTTC. Its protein is CASSLTFGYNEQFF.

This sequence joins TRBV11-1 and TRBJ2-4; no clear D gene. The CDR3 has 15 residues. V lost 4 bases and J lost 7, with 17 bases in between. The germline V gene encodes CDR1 SGHAT and CDR2 FQDESV (reference sequence). CDR3 loop: CASSSVLEINNIQYF. Written as DNA, the CDR3 is TGTGCCAGCAGCTCCGTATTGGAGATCAACAACATTCAGTACTTC.

This clone has just a few counts. The gene calls are TRBV4-3 and TRBJ2-2; possible D gene TRBD2, 6 bases. The ends were cut back, 6 bases at V and 0 bases at J, with 17 bases in the middle. Germline V gene lookup returns CDR1 LGHNA and CDR2 YSLEER. The CDR3 covers 17 residues. CDR3 bases: TGCGCCAGCAGTTATAGCGGCGAAGCATCGAACACCGGGGAGCTGTTTTTT. Amino acids: CASSYSGEASNTGELFF.

V and J are TRBV5-1 and TRBJ2-5; 7 bases are a match to TRBD1. This CDR3 is built from 15 residues. From germline, CDR1 is SGHRS and CDR2 YFSETQ. V lost 4 bases and J lost 2; bases outside the gene matches: 8. DNA of the CDR3: TGCGCCAGCAGCCTCGGGACAGCCTCTCAAGAGACCCAGTACTTC. Protein sequence: CASSLGTASQETQYF. The full variable domain, completed using reference TRBV5-1 and TRBJ2-5, is KAGVTQTPRYLIKTRGQQVTLSCSPISGHRSVSWYQQTPGQGLQFLFEYFSETQRNKGNFPGRFSGRQFSNSRSEMNVSTLELGDSALYLCASSLGTASQETQYFGPGTRLLVL.

For this clone: At the DNA level, this CDR3 is encoded by other sequences in the same sample as well. This sequence joins TRBV30 and TRBJ2-7; D not certain. Trimming took 1 base from V and 1 from J, leaving 2 bases between them. The germline V gene encodes CDR1 GTSNPN and CDR2 SVGIG (reference sequence). The CDR3 has 11 amino acids. The CDR3 region is CAWSASYEQYF. As DNA, the CDR3 is TGTGCCTGGAGTGCTTCCTACGAGCAGTACTTC.

This rearrangement joins TRBV9 to TRBJ2-5; D is possibly TRBD1 (5 bases). V lost 3 bases and J 2 bases, leaving 8 bases between the germline ends. Germline CDR1 is SGDLS and CDR2 is YYNGEE. The CDR3 is 13 amino acids. The CDR3 nucleotides are TGTGCCAGCAGCGCGGACACTCAAGAGACCCAGTACTTC. This encodes CASSADTQETQYF. Filled out from reference TRBV9 and TRBJ2-5, the complete variable domain reads DSGVTQTPKHLITATGQRVTLRCSPRSGDLSVYWYQQSLDQGLQFLIQYYNGEERAKGNILERFSAQQFPDLHSELNLSSLELGDSALYFCASSADTQETQYFGPGTRLLVL.

This clone was found a few times. V is TRBV7-9 and J is TRBJ1-4, with TRBD1 as a possible D gene (6 bases). From germline, CDR1 is SEHNR and CDR2 FQNEAQ (reference sequence). V lost 5 bases to trimming and J lost 5 bases, with 18 bases between them. The CDR3 runs 16 residues. CDR3 in DNA: TGTGCCAGCAGCCCCCGTACAGGGAGGGGAAATGAAAAACTGTTTTTT. This gives the protein CASSPRTGRGNEKLFF.

This clone was recorded a few times. The J gene is TRBJ2-5, the V gene TRBV9; no reliable D call. This CDR3 is built from 13 residues. Trimming left V 2 bases short and J 5 bases short, with 10 bases between. The germline V gene encodes CDR1 SGDLS and CDR2 YYNGEE. The DNA of the CDR3 is TGTGCCAGCAGCGTTGACGGATGGGAGACCCAGTACTTC. Translation: CASSVDGWETQYF.

The chain employs TRBV6-1 and TRBJ2-2; no clear D gene. The V end was cut by 4 bases, the J end by 5 bases, with 5 bases between. The germline V gene has CDR1 MNHNS and CDR2 SASEGT. The CDR3 totals 12 residues. The CDR3 loop is CASSATTGELFF. The CDR3 nucleotides are TGTGCCAGCAGTGCAACGACCGGGGAGCTGTTTTTT.

This clone was recorded a few times. The V gene is TRBV2, the J gene TRBJ2-1, with TRBD1 matching 8 bases. There are 14 residues in the CDR3. V was pared by 11 bases and J by 10 bases, with 16 bases of the junction left unmatched. Per germline, CDR1 SNHLY and CDR2 FYNNEI. CDR3 residues: CAGQGPNPGMEQFF. For the CDR3, the DNA is TGTGCCGGACAGGGACCGAACCCGGGGATGGAGCAGTTCTTC.

The V and J genes are TRBV5-6 and TRBJ1-1, with D possibly being TRBD1 (5 bases). Per germline, CDR1 SGHDT and CDR2 YYEEEE. V dropped 6 bases and J dropped 1 base, with 10 bases sitting between them. There are 13 residues in the CDR3. Here the CDR3 DNA reads TGTGCCAGCACCTCGAGGGGGAACACTGAAGCTTTCTTT. Translating gives CASTSRGNTEAFF.

The chain combines TRBV6-5 with TRBJ2-7; 7 bases fit TRBD2. The CDR3 contains 16 residues. Germline trimming cut 0 bases from V and 4 bases from J; bases unmatched to any gene: 9. Germline CDR1 and CDR2: MNHEY and SVGAGI. The CDR3 coding sequence is TGTGCCAGCAGTTACTCGAAAGCCGGGACTACTTACGAGCAGTACTTC. Its protein product is CASSYSKAGTTYEQYF.

The rearrangement links TRBV6-5 to TRBJ2-7; a possible D gene is TRBD2 (5 bases). Germline values: CDR1 MNHEY, CDR2 SVGAGI. The CDR3 has 12 residues. V was cut by 10 bases and J by 6 bases, with 16 bases left in between. For the CDR3, the DNA is TGTGCCATCCGTCCCAGCGGCGGCGAGCAGTACTTC. Amino acids: CAIRPSGGEQYF.

J is TRBJ1-1 and V is TRBV7-2; D may be TRBD1 (5 bases). Germline values: CDR1 SGHTA, CDR2 FQGNSA. This CDR3 region has 16 residues. Trimming took 3 bases from V and 2 from J, leaving 16 bases between them. CDR3 sequence reads: CASSFPDSLPNTEAFF. As DNA, the CDR3 is TGTGCCAGCAGCTTCCCCGACAGTCTACCTAACACTGAAGCTTTCTTT. Complete variable domain (other parts from reference TRBV7-2 and TRBJ1-1): GAGVSQSPSNKVTEKGKDVELRCDPISGHTALYWYRQSLGQGLEFLIYFQGNSAPDKSGLPSDRFSAERTGGSVSTLTIQRTQQEDSAVYLCASSFPDSLPNTEAFFGQGTRLTVV.

The genes are TRBV5-1 and TRBJ1-1; possibly TRBD1 for D (6 bases). Per germline, CDR1 SGHRS and CDR2 YFSETQ. V lost 3 bases and J 8 bases, leaving 14 bases between the germline ends. This CDR3 has 13 amino acids. The CDR3 DNA reads as TGCGCCAGCAGCTCGAGTGGACAGACCGAAGCTTTCTTT. This sequence encodes CASSSSGQTEAFF.

The rearrangement links TRBV4-1 to TRBJ1-1; the D is unclear. V shed 2 bases and J shed 1 base, with 11 bases lying between them. In germline, CDR1 is MGHRA, CDR2 YSYEKL. This CDR3 has 15 amino acids. CDR3 in amino acids: CASSQLYAENTEAFF. CDR3 nucleotide sequence: TGCGCCAGCAGCCAATTGTATGCCGAGAACACTGAAGCTTTCTTT.

This clone was found a few times. The chain uses TRBV7-9 and TRBJ1-2, with 11 bases aligning to TRBD1. This CDR3 is 16 amino acids long. Germline V gene data show CDR1 as SEHNR and CDR2 as FQNEAQ (reference sequence). Trimming cost V 5 bases and J 3 bases; bases outside gene matches: 8. In DNA, the CDR3 is TGTGCCAGCAGCCTCCACCGGACAGGGGGCGACTATGGCTACACCTTC. Translation gives CASSLHRTGGDYGYTF.

V and J are TRBV23-1 and TRBJ1-3; 7 nucleotides match TRBD1. TRBV23-1 is noted as an ORF with a role that remains uncertain. The CDR3 runs 16 residues. Trimming at V came to 3 bases and at J to 4 bases, leaving 9 bases not matched to a gene. As DNA, the CDR3 is TGCGCCAGCAGTCAGAGACAGGGAATAGCAGGAAACACCATATATTTT. This encodes CASSQRQGIAGNTIYF.

In its sample, this clone was seen a few times. Other DNA variants within this sample encode the same CDR3. This chain joins TRBV30 and TRBJ2-3; D is unclear. The germline V gene has CDR1 GTSNPN and CDR2 SVGIG (reference sequence). CDR3 length: 12 residues. The ends were cut back, 0 bases at V and 3 bases at J, with 4 bases in the middle. CDR3 nucleotides: TGTGCCTGGAGTGTACGGACAGATACGCAGTATTTT. Residues: CAWSVRTDTQYF.

The chain employs TRBV5-4 and TRBJ1-2; D call uncertain. The CDR3 consists of 14 residues. Germline V CDR1 and CDR2: SGHNT, YYREEE (reference sequence). Trimming left V 1 base short and J 9 bases short, with 16 bases between. CDR3 DNA: TGTGCCAGCAGCTTGCCTGGGTACGGCCCCCGCTACACCTTC. Protein product: CASSLPGYGPRYTF.

This clone was picked up a small number of times. The rearrangement links TRBV2 to TRBJ2-7; TRBD1 is a possible D gene (5 bases). With 2 bases removed from V and 6 bases from J, the gap between germline ends came to 17 bases. Germline CDR1 SNHLY, CDR2 FYNNEI. CDR3 length equals 15 residues. The CDR3: CASSERGLTAIEQYF. The DNA for the CDR3 is TGTGCCAGCAGTGAAAGGGGTTTGACAGCCATCGAGCAGTACTTC.

The gene calls are TRBV5-1 and TRBJ2-3; 11 bases agree with TRBD2. The CDR3 sequence is 21 residues long. The germline gives CDR1 SGHRS, CDR2 YFSETQ. V shed 3 bases and J 0 bases; nucleotides not matched to a gene: 18. CDR3: CASSWTRGLAGGPTSTDTQYF. The CDR3 bases are TGCGCCAGCAGCTGGACCCGAGGGCTAGCGGGAGGACCAACTAGCACAGATACGCAGTATTTT.

This sequence joins TRBV6-1 and TRBJ1-2; a weak D match, TRBD1 (5 bases). The V end lost 3 bases, the J end lost 7 bases, and 6 bases lay between the germline ends. CDR3 length: 11 residues. Per the germline V gene, CDR1 is MNHNS and CDR2 is SASEGT. The DNA for the CDR3 is TGTGCCAGCAGTGAGCAGGGTGGCTACACCTTC. This translates into CASSEQGGYTF.

The gene calls are TRBV10-3 and TRBJ1-2; D is uncertain. The germline V and J ends were trimmed by 7 bases and 5 bases, with 17 bases remaining between them. The CDR3 loop spans 14 amino acids. In germline, CDR1 is ENHRY, CDR2 SYGVKD. The CDR3 sequence: CAITHERDPYGYTF. CDR3 nucleotides: TGTGCCATCACCCATGAACGAGATCCATATGGCTACACCTTC.